Below, 11 T cell receptor beta chains from the same sample are listed, as sequenced in a study of cytomegalovirus exposure and HLA in healthy donors. Use of 60 Vbeta and 13 Jbeta primers characterized the PCR. Assay: immunoSEQ multiplex PCR; the TCRdb copy retains only in-frame clones and omits some. Of 130,000 or so clones listed, roughly three quarters are singletons. The source material was PBMCs. The receptor set was obtained from a middle-aged woman in good health and CMV-seronegative.

The chain joins TRBV30 to TRBJ2-6; 7 bases are a match to TRBD2. J was trimmed by 2 bases and V by 4 bases; bases with no gene match: 8. Germline V gene data show CDR1 as GTSNPN and CDR2 as SVGIG (reference sequence). The CDR3 consists of 16 residues. CDR3 sequence reads: CAWNYGGRTGANVLTF. CDR3 in DNA: TGTGCCTGGAATTACGGGGGGAGGACTGGGGCCAACGTCCTGACTTTC.

The chain's CDR3 is CASSSTPTSVTGELFF. Here the CDR3 DNA reads TGTGCCAGCAGCTCCACCCCCACATCAGTCACCGGGGAGCTGTTTTTT. The genes are TRBV7-8 and TRBJ2-2; D call uncertain. CDR1 and CDR2 from the germline V gene are SGHVS and FQNEAQ. V was cut by 4 bases and J by 4 bases, with 16 bases left in between. The CDR3 spans 16 residues.

The chain has TRBV27 and TRBJ2-7, with TRBD1 identical over 7 bases. This CDR3 comprises 15 residues. Trimming at V came to 4 bases and at J to 1 base, leaving 7 bases not matched to a gene. Looked up from germline, CDR1 is MNHEY and CDR2 is SMNVEV (reference sequence). CDR3 bases: TGTGCCAGCAGTTATCAGGGGGTAAGGTCCTACGAGCAGTACTTC. Protein sequence: CASSYQGVRSYEQYF.

V gene TRBV5-5 combines with J gene TRBJ1-1; 7 bases align to TRBD1. V was clipped by 4 bases and J by 7 bases; unmatched bases: 7. The germline gives CDR1 SGHKS, CDR2 YYEKEE (reference sequence). The CDR3 covers 13 residues. The CDR3 here is CASSPDRANEAFF. CDR3 bases: TGTGCCAGCAGCCCCGACAGGGCTAATGAAGCTTTCTTT. Supplemented by reference TRBV5-5 and TRBJ1-1, the full variable domain reads DAGVTQSPTHLIKTRGQQVTLRCSPISGHKSVSWYQQVLGQGPQFIFQYYEKEERGRGNFPDRFSARQFPNYSSELNVNALLLGDSALYLCASSPDRANEAFFGQGTRLTVV.

This chain connects TRBV5-4 to TRBJ1-2; a possible D gene is TRBD1 (5 bases). V was trimmed by 0 bases and J by 14 bases, leaving 14 bases between them. The CDR3 is made up of 12 amino acids. Looked up from germline, CDR1 is SGHNT and CDR2 is YYREEE (reference sequence). The CDR3 DNA is TGTGCCAGCAGCTTGGATGGGACTGGTGAAACCTTC. Its translation is CASSLDGTGETF.

The chain has TRBV5-1 and TRBJ2-7; 8 nucleotides agree with TRBD2. Trimming at V came to 3 bases and at J to 2 bases, leaving 7 bases not matched to a gene. Germline CDR1 SGHRS, CDR2 YFSETQ. This CDR3 spans 15 amino acids. The CDR3 DNA reads TGCGCCAGCAGCTCCCCGGGAGGGACGACCTACGAGCAGTACTTC. Translating gives CASSSPGGTTYEQYF.

A single count supports this clone. The gene calls are TRBV6-4 and TRBJ1-1; D may be TRBD1 (6 bases). Germline lookup yields CDR1 MRHNA and CDR2 SNTAGT. The CDR3 is made up of 13 amino acids. Deletions cut 0 bases from V and 11 bases from J, with 13 bases between. The CDR3 protein is CASSDSTGLRAFF. The CDR3 bases are TGTGCCAGCAGTGACTCGACAGGATTGAGGGCTTTCTTT.

This clone was found a few times. This chain joins TRBV27 and TRBJ1-2; TRBD1 matches 9 bases. The CDR3 spans 15 residues. V lost 3 bases to trimming and J lost 8 bases; unmatched junction nucleotides: 10. Per the germline V gene, CDR1 is MNHEY and CDR2 is SMNVEV (reference sequence). In DNA form, the CDR3 reads TGTGCCAGCAGTTTGATCGATAGGGACAGGGAAGGCTACACCTTC. It codes for CASSLIDRDREGYTF.

The chain joins TRBV29-1 to TRBJ2-2, with 7 bases identical to TRBD1. CDR1 and CDR2 from the germline V gene are SQVTM and ANQGSEA. The CDR3 is 15 residues long. Germline trimming cut 7 bases from V and 7 bases from J; bases unmatched to any gene: 15. The CDR3 bases are TGCAGCGCCAGACAGGGTATAGGGACCGGCGGGGAGCTGTTTTTT. Encoded protein: CSARQGIGTGGELFF.

The V and J genes are TRBV2 and TRBJ1-1; 7 positions agree with TRBD1. The junction had 12 bases not matched to a gene; V was cut back by 6 bases and J by 5 bases. The CDR3 loop spans 15 amino acids. Germline V lookup: CDR1 SNHLY, CDR2 FYNNEI. CDR3 sequence: CASRLLTGMSTEAFF. For the CDR3, the DNA is TGTGCCAGCAGACTCCTGACAGGGATGAGTACTGAAGCTTTCTTT.

In DNA form, the CDR3 reads TGTGCCAGCAGCCAAGCGTGGACAGAGCGCAATCAGCCCCAGCATTTT. It is translated as CASSQAWTERNQPQHF. The chain carries TRBV7-8 and TRBJ1-5; D might be TRBD1 (6 bases). This CDR3 is 16 amino acids long. Trimming pared 5 bases from V and 2 bases from J, leaving 16 bases between. Germline CDR1 and CDR2: SGHVS and FQNEAQ.